The clone carrying this T cell receptor beta chain was observed a few times. The antigen is undetermined. CDR3 length: 15 residues. Trimming cost V 0 bases and J 5 bases, with 14 bases left between them. Germline lookup yields CDR1 SGHRS and CDR2 YFSETQ. The sample originates from a study of early T cells in non-severe SARS-CoV-2 infection. Background on the study: Unpaired chains resulted from sequencing bulk RNA of unsorted whole blood.

Individual cDNA molecules were tagged with unique molecular identifiers, the study reported. Each CDR3 protein is one row after TCRdb ran MiXCR on the 5' RACE reads. The sample yields 55,000 to 70,000 distinct CDR3 sequences, about 12% seen once. Findings and caveats of the study: Using VDJdb, the matching emphasized anti-spike CD8 responses while missing private and CD4 specificities.

The specimen was whole blood. The V gene is TRBV5-1, the J gene TRBJ1-1; D is perhaps TRBD1 (5 bases). The source of this sequence is an adult who was a healthcare worker with PCR-confirmed SARS-CoV-2 infection or an uninfected control (not recorded which). CDR3 nucleotide sequence: TGCGCCAGCAGCTTGGGAGGGTTTGGGGGAACTGAAGCTTTCTTT. Residues: CASSLGGFGGTEAFF.